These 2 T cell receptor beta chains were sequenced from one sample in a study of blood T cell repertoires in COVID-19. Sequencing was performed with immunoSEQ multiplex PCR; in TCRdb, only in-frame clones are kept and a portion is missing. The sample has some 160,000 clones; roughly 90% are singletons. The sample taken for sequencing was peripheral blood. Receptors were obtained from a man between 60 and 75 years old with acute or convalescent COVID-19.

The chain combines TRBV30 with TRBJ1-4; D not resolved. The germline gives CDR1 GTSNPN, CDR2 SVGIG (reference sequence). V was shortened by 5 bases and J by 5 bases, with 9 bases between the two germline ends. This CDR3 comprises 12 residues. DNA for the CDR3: TGTGCCTGGGACTCCGGAAATGAAAAACTGTTTTTT. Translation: CAWDSGNEKLFF.

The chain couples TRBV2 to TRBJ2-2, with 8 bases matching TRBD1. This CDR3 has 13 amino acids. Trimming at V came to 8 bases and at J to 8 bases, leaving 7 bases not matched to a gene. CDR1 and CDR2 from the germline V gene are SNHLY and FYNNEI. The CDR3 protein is CASGDRGMGELFF. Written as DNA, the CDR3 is TGTGCCAGCGGAGACAGGGGAATGGGGGAGCTGTTTTTT.